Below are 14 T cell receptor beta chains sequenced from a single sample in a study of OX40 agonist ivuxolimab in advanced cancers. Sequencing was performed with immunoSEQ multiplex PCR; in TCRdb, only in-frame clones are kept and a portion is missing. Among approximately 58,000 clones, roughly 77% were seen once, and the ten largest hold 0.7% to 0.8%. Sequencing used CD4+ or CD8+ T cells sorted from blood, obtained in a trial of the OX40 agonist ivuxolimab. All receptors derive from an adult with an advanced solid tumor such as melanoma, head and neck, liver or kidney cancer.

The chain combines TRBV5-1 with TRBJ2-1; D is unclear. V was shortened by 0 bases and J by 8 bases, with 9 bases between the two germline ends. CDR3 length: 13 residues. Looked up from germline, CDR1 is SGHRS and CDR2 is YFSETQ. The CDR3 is CASSLAAVHEQFF. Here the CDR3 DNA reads TGCGCCAGCAGCTTGGCCGCCGTCCATGAGCAGTTCTTC. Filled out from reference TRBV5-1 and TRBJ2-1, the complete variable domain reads KAGVTQTPRYLIKTRGQQVTLSCSPISGHRSVSWYQQTPGQGLQFLFEYFSETQRNKGNFPGRFSGRQFSNSRSEMNVSTLELGDSALYLCASSLAAVHEQFFGPGTRLTVL.

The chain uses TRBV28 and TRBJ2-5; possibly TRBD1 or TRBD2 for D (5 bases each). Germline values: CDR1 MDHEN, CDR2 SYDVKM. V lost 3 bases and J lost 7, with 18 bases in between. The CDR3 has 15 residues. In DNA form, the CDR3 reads TGTGCCAGCAGTTTGAGGGGTCACCAAGATCGGACCCAGTACTTC. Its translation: CASSLRGHQDRTQYF.

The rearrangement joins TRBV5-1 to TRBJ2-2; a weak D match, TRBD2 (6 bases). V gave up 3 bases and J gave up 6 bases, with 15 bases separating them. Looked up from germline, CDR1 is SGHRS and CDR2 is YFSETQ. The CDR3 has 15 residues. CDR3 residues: CASSSRDFSAGELFF. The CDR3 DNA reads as TGCGCCAGCAGCTCCCGGGACTTCAGCGCCGGGGAGCTGTTTTTT. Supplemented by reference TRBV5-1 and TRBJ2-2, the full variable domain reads KAGVTQTPRYLIKTRGQQVTLSCSPISGHRSVSWYQQTPGQGLQFLFEYFSETQRNKGNFPGRFSGRQFSNSRSEMNVSTLELGDSALYLCASSSRDFSAGELFFGEGSRLTVL.

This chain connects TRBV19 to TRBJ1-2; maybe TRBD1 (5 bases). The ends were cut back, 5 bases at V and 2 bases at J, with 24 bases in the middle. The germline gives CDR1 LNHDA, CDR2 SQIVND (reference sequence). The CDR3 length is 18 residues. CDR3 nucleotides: TGTGCCAGTAGTCCCCGTGAGAAAGGGGACGTCCGGAACTATGGCTACACCTTC. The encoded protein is CASSPREKGDVRNYGYTF.

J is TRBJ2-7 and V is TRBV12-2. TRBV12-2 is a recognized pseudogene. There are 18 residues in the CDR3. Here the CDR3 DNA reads TGTGCAAGCGGCGACCCCCCGGGGCCCACATATGTCCCCTACGAGCAGTACTTC. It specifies CASGDPPGPTYVPYEQYF.

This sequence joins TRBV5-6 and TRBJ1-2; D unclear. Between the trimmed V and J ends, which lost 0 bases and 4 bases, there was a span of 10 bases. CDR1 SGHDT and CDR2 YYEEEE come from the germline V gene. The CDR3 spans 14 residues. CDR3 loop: CASSLGPGRYGYTF. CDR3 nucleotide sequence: TGTGCCAGCAGCTTGGGACCAGGTCGCTATGGCTACACCTTC.

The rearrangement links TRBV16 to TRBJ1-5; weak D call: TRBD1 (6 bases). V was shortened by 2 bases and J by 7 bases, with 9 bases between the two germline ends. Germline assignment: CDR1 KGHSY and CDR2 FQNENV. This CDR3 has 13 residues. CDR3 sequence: CASSQRGAQPQHF. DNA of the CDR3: TGTGCCAGCAGCCAAAGGGGGGCGCAGCCCCAGCATTTT.

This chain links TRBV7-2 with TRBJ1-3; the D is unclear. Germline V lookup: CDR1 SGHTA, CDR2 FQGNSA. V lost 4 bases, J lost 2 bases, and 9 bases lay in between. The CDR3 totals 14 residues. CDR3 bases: TGTGCCAGCAGCTCCTACAGAACTGGAAACACCATATATTTT. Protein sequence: CASSSYRTGNTIYF.

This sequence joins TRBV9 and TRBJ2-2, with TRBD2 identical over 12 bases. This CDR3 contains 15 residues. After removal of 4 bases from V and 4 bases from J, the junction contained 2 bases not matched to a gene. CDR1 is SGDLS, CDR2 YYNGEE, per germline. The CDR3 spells CASSLTSGGTGELFF. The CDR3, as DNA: TGTGCCAGCAGCCTGACTAGCGGGGGCACCGGGGAGCTGTTTTTT.

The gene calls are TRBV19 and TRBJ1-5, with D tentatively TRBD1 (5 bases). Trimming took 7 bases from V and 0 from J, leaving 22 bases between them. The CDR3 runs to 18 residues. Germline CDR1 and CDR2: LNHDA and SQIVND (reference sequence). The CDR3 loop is CASIPDGRDRYSNQPQHF. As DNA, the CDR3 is TGTGCCAGTATCCCGGACGGCCGGGACCGTTATAGCAATCAGCCCCAGCATTTT.

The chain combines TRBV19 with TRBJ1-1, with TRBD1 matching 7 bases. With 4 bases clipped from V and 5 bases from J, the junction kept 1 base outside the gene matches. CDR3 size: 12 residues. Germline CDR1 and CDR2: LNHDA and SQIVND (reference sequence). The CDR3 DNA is TGTGCCAGTAGTAAACAGGGGACTGAAGCTTTCTTT. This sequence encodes CASSKQGTEAFF.

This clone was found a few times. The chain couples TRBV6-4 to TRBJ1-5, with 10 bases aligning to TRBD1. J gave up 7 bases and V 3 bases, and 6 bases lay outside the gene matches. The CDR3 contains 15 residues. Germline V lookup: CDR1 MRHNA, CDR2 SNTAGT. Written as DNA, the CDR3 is TGTGCCAGCAGTGAGGGACAGGGGCCGGGACAGCCCCAGCATTTT. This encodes CASSEGQGPGQPQHF.

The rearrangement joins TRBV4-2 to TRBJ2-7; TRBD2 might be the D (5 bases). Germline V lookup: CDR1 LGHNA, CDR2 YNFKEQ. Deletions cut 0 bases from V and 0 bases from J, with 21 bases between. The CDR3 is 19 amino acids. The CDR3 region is CASSQDLGQLLASSYEQYF. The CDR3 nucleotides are TGTGCCAGCAGCCAAGATTTAGGCCAGCTTCTAGCCAGCTCCTACGAGCAGTACTTC.

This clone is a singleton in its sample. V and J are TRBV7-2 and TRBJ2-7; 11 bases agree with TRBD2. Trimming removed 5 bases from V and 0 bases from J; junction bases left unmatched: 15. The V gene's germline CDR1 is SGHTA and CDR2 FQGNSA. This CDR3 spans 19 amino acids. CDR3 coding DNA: TGTGCCAGCAGCCCCTACGGGACTAGCGGAACTTTAAGCTCCTACGAGCAGTACTTC. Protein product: CASSPYGTSGTLSSYEQYF.